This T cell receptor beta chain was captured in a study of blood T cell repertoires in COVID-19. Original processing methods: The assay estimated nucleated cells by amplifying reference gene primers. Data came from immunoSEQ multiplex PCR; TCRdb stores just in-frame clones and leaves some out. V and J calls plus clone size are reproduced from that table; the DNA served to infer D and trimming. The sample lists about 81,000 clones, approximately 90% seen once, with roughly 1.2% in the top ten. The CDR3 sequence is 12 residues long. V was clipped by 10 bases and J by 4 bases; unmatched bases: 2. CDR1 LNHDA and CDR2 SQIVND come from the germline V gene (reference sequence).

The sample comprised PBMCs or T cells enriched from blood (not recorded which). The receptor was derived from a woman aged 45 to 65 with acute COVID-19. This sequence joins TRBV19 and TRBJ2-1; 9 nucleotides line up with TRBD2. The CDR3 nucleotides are TGTGCCATTAGCGGGAGATACAATGAGCAGTTCTTC. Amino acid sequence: CAISGRYNEQFF.